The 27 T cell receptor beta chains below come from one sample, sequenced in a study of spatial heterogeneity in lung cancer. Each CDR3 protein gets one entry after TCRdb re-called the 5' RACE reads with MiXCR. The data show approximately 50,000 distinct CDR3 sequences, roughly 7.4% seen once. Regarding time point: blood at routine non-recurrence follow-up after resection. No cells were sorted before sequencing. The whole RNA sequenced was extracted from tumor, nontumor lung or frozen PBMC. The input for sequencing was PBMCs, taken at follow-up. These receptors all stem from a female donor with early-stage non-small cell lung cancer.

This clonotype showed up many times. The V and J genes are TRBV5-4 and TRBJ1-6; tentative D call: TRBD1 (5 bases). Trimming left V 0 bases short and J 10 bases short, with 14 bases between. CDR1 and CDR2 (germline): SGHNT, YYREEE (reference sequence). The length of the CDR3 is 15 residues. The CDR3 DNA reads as TGTGCCAGCAGCTTGGGAATGGGGGGTCAATCACCCCTCCACTTT. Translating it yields CASSLGMGGQSPLHF.

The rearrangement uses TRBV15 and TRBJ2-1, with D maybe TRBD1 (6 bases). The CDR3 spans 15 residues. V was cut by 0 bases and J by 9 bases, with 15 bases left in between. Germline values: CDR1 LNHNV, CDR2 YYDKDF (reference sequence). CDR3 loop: CATSRDNLGGAEQFF. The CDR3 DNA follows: TGTGCCACCAGCAGAGATAACCTAGGGGGAGCTGAGCAGTTCTTC.

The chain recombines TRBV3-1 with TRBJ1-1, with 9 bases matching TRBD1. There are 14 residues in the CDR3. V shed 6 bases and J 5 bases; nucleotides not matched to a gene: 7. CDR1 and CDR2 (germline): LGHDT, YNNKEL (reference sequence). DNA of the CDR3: TGTGCCAGCAGGCCGGGACAGGGAGGAACTGAAGCTTTCTTT. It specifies CASRPGQGGTEAFF. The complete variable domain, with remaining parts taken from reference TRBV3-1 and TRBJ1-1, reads DTAVSQTPKYLVTQMGNDKSIKCEQNLGHDTMYWYKQDSKKFLKIMFSYNNKELIINETVPNRFSPKSPDKAHLNLHINSLELGDSAVYFCASRPGQGGTEAFFGQGTRLTVV.

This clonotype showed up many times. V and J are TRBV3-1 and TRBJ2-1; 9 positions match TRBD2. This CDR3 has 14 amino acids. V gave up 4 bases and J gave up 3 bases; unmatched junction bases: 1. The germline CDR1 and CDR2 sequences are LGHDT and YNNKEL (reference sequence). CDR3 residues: CASSLAGVYNEQFF. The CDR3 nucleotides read TGTGCCAGCAGCCTAGCGGGGGTCTACAATGAGCAGTTCTTC.

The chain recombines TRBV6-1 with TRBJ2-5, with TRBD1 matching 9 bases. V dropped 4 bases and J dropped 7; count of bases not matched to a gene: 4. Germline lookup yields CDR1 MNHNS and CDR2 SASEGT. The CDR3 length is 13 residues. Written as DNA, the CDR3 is TGTGCCAGCAGTGGACAGGGGGAAGGGACCCAGTACTTC. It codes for CASSGQGEGTQYF.

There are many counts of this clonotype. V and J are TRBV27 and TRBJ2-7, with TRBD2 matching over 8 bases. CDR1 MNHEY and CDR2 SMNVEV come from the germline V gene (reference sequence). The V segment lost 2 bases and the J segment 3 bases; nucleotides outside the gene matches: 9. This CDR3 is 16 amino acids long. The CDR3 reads CASSLAGGSGGYEQYF. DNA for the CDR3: TGTGCCAGCAGTTTAGCGGGTGGGAGCGGGGGCTACGAGCAGTACTTC.

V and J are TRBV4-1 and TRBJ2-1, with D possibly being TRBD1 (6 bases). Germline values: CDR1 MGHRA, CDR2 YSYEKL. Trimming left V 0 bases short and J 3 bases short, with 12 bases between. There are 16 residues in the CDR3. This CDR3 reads CASSQEGQNIYNEQFF. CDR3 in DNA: TGCGCCAGCAGCCAAGAAGGACAGAACATCTACAATGAGCAGTTCTTC.

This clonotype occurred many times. The CDR3 sequence: CASSYGSSEYF. The CDR3 DNA reads as TGTGCCAGCAGTTACGGGAGCTCGGAGTACTTC. The chain couples TRBV6-2 or TRBV6-3 to TRBJ2-7, with D tentatively TRBD2 (5 bases). The CDR3 is 11 amino acids. With 2 bases removed from V and 11 bases from J, the gap between germline ends came to 10 bases. From germline, CDR1 is MNHEY and CDR2 SVGEGT.

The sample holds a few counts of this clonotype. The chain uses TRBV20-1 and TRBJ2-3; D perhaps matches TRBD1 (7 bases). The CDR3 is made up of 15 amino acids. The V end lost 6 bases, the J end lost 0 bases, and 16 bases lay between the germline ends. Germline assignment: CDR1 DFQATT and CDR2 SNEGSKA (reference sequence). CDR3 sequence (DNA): TGCAGTGCAAGGGCGACAGGGACTAGCACAGATACGCAGTATTTT. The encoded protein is CSARATGTSTDTQYF.

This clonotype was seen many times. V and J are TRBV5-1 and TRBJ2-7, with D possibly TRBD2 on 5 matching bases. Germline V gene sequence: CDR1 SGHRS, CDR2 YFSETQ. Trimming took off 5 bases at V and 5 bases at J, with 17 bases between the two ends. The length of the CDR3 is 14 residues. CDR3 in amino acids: CASSAGTQSHEQYF. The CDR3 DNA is TGCGCCAGCAGTGCGGGCACCCAGTCCCACGAGCAGTACTTC.

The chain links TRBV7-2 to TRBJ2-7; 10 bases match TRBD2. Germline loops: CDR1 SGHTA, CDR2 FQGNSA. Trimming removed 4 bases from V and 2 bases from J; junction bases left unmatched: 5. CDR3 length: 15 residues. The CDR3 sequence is CASSSSSGGTYEQYF. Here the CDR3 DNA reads TGTGCCAGCAGCTCCTCTAGCGGGGGAACCTACGAGCAGTACTTC.

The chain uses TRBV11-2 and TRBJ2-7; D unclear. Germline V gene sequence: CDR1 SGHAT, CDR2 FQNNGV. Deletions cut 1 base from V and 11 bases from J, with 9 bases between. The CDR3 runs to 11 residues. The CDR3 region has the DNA TGTGCCAGCAGCTTAGGCGTCCCGAAGTACTTC. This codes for CASSLGVPKYF.

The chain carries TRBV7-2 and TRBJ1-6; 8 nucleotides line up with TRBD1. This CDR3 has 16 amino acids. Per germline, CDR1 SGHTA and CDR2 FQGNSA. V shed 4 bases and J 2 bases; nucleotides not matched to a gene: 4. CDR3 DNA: TGTGCCAGCAGCTCCCAGGGGGCGACCTATAATTCACCCCTCCACTTT. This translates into CASSSQGATYNSPLHF. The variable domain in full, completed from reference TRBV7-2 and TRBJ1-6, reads GAGVSQSPSNKVTEKGKDVELRCDPISGHTALYWYRQSLGQGLEFLIYFQGNSAPDKSGLPSDRFSAERTGGSVSTLTIQRTQQEDSAVYLCASSSQGATYNSPLHFGNGTRLTVT.

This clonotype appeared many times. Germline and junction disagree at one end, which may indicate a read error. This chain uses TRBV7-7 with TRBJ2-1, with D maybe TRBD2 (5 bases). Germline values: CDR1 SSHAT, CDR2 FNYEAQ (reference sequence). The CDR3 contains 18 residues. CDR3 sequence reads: CASSLDPGGLISGNEQFF. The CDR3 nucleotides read TGTGCTAGCAGCTTAGATCCCGGAGGACTTATTTCCGGCAATGAGCAGTTCTTC.

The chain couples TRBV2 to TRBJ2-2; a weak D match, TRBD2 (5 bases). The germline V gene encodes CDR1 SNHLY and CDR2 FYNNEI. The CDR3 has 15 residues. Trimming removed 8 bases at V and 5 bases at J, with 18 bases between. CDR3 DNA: TGTGCCAGCCACCCTGGACTTCCCTATACCGGGGAGCTGTTTTTT. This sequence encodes CASHPGLPYTGELFF.

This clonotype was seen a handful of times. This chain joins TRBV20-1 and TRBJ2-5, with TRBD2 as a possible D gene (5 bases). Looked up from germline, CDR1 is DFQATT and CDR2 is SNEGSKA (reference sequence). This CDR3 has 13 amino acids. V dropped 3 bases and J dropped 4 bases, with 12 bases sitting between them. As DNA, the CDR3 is TGCAGTGCTAGGGAGGACTCTAGAGAGACCCAGTACTTC. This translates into CSAREDSRETQYF.

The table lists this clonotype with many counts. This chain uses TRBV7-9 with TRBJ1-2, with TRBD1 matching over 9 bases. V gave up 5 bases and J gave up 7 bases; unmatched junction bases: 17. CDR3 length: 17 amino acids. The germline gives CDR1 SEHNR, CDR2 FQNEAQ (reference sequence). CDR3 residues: CASSPALGPQGAVGYTF. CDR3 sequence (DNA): TGTGCCAGCAGCCCGGCATTGGGCCCACAGGGGGCGGTTGGCTACACCTTC. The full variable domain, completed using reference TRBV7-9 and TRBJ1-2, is DTGVSQNPRHKITKRGQNVTFRCDPISEHNRLYWYRQTLGQGPEFLTYFQNEAQLEKSRLLSDRFSAERPKGSFSTLEIQRTEQGDSAMYLCASSPALGPQGAVGYTFGSGTRLTVV.

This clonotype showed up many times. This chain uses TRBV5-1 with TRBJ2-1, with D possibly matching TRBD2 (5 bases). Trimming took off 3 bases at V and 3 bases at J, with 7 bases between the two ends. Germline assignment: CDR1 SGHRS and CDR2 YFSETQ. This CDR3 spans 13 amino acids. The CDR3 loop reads CASSSGFYNEQFF. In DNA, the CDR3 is TGCGCCAGCAGCTCGGGGTTCTACAATGAGCAGTTCTTC.

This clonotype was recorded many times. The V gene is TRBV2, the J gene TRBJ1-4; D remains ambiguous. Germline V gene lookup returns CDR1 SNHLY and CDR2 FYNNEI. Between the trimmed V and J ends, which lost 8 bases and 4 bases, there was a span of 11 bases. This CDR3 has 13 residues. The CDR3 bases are TGTGCCAGCGCGCGAAGGCGTAATGAAAAACTGTTTTTT. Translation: CASARRRNEKLFF.

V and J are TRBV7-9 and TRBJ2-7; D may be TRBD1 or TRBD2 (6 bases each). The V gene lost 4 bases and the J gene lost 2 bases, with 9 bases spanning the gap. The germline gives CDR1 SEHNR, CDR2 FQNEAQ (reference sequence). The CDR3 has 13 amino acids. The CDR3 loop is CASSWGDTYEQYF. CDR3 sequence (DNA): TGTGCCAGCAGCTGGGGGGACACCTACGAGCAGTACTTC.

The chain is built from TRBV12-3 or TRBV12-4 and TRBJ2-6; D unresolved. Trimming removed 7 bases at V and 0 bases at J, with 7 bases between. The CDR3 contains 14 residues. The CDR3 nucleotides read TGTGCCAGCATCAGAGACTCTGGGGCCAACGTCCTGACTTTC. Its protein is CASIRDSGANVLTF.

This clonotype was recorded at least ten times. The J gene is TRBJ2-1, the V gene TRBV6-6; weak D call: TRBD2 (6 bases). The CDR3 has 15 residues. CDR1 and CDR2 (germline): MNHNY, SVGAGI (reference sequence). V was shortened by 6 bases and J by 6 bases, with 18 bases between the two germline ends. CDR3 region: CASSLMGQGGNEQFF. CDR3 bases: TGTGCCAGCAGCTTAATGGGGCAGGGAGGCAATGAGCAGTTCTTC.

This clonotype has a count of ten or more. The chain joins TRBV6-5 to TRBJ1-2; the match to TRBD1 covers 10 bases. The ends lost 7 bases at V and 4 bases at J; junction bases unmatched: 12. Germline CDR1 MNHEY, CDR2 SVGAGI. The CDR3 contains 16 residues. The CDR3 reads CASTDGGQGLFYGYTF. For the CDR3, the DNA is TGTGCCAGCACCGATGGGGGACAGGGGCTCTTCTATGGCTACACCTTC.

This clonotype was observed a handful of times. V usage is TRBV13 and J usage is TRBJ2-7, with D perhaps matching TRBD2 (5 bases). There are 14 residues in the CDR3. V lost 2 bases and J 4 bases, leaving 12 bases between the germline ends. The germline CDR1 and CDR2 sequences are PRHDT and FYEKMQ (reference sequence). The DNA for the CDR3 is TGTGCCAGCAGCTTACGCGGGCCCCGATACGAGCAGTACTTC. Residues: CASSLRGPRYEQYF.

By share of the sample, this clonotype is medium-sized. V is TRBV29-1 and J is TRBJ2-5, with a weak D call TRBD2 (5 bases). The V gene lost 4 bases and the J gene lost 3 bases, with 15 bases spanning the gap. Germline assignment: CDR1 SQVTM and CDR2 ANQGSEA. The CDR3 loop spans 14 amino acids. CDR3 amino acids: CSVATNLGEETQYF. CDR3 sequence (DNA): TGCAGCGTTGCGACTAACTTGGGAGAAGAGACCCAGTACTTC.

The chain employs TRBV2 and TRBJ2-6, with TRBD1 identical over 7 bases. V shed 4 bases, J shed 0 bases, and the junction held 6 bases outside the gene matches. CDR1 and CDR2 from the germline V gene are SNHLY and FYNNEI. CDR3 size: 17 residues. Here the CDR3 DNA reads TGTGCCAGCAGTGGGACAGGCTTTCTCTCTGGGGCCAACGTCCTGACTTTC. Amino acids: CASSGTGFLSGANVLTF.

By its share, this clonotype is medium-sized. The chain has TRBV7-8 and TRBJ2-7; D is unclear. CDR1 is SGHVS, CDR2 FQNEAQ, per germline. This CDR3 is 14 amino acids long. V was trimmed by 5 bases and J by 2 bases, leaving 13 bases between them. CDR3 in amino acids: CASSLLTGAYEQYF. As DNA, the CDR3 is TGTGCCAGCAGCCTCCTCACGGGCGCCTACGAGCAGTACTTC. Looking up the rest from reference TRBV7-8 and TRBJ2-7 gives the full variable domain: GAGVSQSPRYKVAKRGQDVALRCDPISGHVSLFWYQQALGQGPEFLTYFQNEAQLDKSGLPSDRFFAERPEGSVSTLKIQRTQQEDSAVYLCASSLLTGAYEQYFGPGTRLTVT.